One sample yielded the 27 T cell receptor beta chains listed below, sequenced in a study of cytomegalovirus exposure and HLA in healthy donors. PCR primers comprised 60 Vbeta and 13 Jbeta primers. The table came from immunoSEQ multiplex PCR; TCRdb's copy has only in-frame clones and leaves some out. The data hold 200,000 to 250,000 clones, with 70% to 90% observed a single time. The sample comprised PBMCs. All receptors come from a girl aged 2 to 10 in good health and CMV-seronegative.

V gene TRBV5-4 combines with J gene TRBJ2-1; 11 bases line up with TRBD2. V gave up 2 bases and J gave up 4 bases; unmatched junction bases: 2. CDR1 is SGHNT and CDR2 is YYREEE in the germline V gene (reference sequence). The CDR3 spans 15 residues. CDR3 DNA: TGTGCCAGCAGCTTTAGCGGGGGGGATTACAATGAGCAGTTCTTC. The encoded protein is CASSFSGGDYNEQFF.

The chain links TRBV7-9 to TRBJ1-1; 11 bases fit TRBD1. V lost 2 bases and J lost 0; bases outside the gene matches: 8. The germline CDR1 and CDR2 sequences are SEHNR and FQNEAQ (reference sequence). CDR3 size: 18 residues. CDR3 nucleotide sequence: TGTGCCAGCAGCTTACCGCCGGGACAGGGGGGCATGAACACTGAAGCTTTCTTT. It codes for CASSLPPGQGGMNTEAFF.

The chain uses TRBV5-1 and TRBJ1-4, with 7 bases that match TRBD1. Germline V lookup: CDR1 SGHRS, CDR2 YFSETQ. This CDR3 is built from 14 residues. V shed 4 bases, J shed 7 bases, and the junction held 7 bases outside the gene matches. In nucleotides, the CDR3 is TGCGCCAGCAGCGTGACAGGGTCTGGTGAAAAACTGTTTTTT. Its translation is CASSVTGSGEKLFF.

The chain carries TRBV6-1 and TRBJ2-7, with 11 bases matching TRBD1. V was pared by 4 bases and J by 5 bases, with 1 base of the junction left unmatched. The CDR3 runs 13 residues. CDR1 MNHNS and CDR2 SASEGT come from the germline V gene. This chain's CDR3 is CASSVGQGDEQYF. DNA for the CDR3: TGTGCCAGCAGTGTGGGACAGGGGGACGAGCAGTACTTC.

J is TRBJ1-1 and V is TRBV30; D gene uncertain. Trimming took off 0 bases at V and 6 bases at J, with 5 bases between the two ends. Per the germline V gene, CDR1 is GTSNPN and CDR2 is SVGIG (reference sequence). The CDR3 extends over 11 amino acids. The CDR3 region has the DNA TGTGCCTGGAGTGTTAGATCTGAAGCTTTCTTT. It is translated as CAWSVRSEAFF. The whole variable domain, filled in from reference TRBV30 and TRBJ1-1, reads SQTIHQWPATLVQPVGSPLSLECTVEGTSNPNLYWYRQAAGRGLQLLFYSVGIGQISSEVPQNLSASRPQDRQFILSSKKLLLSDSGFYLCAWSVRSEAFFGQGTRLTVV.

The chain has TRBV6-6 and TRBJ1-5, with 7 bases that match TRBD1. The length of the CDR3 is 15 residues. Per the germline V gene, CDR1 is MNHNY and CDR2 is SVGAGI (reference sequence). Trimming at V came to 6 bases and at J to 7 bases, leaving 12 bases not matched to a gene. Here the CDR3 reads CASSQTGSLEQPQHF. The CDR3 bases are TGTGCCAGCAGCCAGACAGGGTCCCTGGAGCAGCCCCAGCATTTT.

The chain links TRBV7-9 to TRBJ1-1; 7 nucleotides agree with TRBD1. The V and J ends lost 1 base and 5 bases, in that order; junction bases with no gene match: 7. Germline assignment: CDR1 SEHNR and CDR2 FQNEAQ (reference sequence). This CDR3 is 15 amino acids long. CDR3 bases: TGTGCCAGCAGCTTAGTAGGTCAGGGGGTGACTGAAGCTTTCTTT. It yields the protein CASSLVGQGVTEAFF.

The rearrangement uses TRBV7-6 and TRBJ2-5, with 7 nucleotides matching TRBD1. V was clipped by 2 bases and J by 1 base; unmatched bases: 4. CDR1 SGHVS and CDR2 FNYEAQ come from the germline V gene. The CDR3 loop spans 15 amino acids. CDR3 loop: CASSLIYRGQETQYF. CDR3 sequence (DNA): TGTGCCAGCAGCTTAATTTACAGGGGCCAAGAGACCCAGTACTTC. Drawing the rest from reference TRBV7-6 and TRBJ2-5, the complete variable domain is GAGVSQSPRYKVTKRGQDVALRCDPISGHVSLYWYRQALGQGPEFLTYFNYEAQQDKSGLPNDRFSAERPEGSISTLTIQRTEQRDSAMYRCASSLIYRGQETQYFGPGTRLLVL.

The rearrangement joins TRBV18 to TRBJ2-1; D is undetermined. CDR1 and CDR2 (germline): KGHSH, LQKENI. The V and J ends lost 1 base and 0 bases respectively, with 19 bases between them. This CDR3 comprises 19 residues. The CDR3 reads CASSPLSTDRLSSYNEQFF. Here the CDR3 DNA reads TGTGCCAGCTCACCACTAAGTACAGACCGTCTCAGCTCCTACAATGAGCAGTTCTTC.

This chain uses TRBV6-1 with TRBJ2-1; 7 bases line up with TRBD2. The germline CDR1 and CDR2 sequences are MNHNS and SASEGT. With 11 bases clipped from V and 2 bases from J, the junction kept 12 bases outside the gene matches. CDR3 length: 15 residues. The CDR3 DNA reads TGTGCCTGCCATTTGACTAGCCTACCCTACAATGAGCAGTTCTTC. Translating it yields CACHLTSLPYNEQFF.

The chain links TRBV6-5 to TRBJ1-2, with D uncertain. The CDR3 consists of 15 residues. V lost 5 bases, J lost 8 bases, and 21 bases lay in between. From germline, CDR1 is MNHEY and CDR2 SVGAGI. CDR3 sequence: CASSPEINRGRGYTF. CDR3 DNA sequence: TGTGCCAGCAGTCCCGAAATAAATCGAGGGAGAGGCTACACCTTC.

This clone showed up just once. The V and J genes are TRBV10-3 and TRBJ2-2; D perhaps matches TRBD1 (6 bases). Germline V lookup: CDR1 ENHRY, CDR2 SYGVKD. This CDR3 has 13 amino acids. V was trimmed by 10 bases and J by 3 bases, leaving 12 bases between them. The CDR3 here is CATRTVDTGELFF. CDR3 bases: TGTGCCACTCGGACAGTTGACACCGGGGAGCTGTTTTTT.

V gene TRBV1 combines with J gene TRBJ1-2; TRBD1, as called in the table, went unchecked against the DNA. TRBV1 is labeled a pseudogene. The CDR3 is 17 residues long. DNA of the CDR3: TGCACCAGCAGCCAAGCCCGAGCAGGTAAGGGGTCGAGTGGCTACACCTTC. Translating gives CTSSQARAGKGSSGYTF.

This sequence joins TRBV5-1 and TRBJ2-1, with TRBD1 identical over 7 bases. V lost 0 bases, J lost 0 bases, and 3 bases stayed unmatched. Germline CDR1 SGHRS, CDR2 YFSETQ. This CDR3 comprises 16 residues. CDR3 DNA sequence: TGCGCCAGCAGCTTGGGGGACAGAGCCTCCTACAATGAGCAGTTCTTC. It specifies CASSLGDRASYNEQFF.

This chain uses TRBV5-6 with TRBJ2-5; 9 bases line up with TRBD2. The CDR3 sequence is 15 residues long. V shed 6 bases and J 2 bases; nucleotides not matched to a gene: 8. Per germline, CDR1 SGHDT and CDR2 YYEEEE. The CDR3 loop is CASNLAGVRQETQYF. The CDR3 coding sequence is TGTGCCAGCAACTTAGCGGGGGTACGGCAAGAGACCCAGTACTTC. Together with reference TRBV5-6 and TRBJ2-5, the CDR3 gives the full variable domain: DAGVTQSPTHLIKTRGQQVTLRCSPKSGHDTVSWYQQALGQGPQFIFQYYEEEERQRGNFPDRFSGHQFPNYSSELNVNALLLGDSALYLCASNLAGVRQETQYFGPGTRLLVL.

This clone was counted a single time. The CDR3, as DNA: TGCGCCAGCAGCTTGGCCAGTGACTTAAATACCGGGGAGCTGTTTTTT. It is translated as CASSLASDLNTGELFF. This chain joins TRBV5-1 and TRBJ2-2; D is uncertain. The V and J ends lost 0 bases and 5 bases respectively, with 14 bases between them. This CDR3 region has 16 residues. Germline CDR1 is SGHRS and CDR2 is YFSETQ.

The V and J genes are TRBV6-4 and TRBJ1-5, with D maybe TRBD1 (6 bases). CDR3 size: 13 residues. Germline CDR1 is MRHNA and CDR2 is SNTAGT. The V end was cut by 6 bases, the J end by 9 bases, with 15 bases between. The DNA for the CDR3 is TGTGCCAGCAGCGCGACAGGCATCTCGCCCCAGCATTTT. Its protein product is CASSATGISPQHF.

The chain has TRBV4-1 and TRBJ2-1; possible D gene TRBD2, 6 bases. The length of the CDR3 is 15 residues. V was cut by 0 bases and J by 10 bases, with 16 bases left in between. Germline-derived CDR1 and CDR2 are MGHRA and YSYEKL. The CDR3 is CASSQDLWRGSEQFF. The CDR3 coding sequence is TGCGCCAGCAGCCAAGATCTCTGGCGGGGCAGCGAGCAGTTCTTC.

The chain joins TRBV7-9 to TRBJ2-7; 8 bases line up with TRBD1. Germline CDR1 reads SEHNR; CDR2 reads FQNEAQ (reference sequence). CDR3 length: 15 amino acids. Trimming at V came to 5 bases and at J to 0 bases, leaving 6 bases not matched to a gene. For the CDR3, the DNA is TGTGCCAGCAGCACGACAGGGGCCAGCTCCTACGAGCAGTACTTC. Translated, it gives CASSTTGASSYEQYF. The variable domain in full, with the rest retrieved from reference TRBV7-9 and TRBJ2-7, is DTGVSQNPRHKITKRGQNVTFRCDPISEHNRLYWYRQTLGQGPEFLTYFQNEAQLEKSRLLSDRFSAERPKGSFSTLEIQRTEQGDSAMYLCASSTTGASSYEQYFGPGTRLTVT.

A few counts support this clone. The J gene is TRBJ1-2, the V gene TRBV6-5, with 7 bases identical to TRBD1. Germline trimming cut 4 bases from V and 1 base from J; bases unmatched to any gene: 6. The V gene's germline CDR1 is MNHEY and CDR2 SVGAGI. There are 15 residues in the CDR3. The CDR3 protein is CASSFDRASNYGYTF. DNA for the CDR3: TGTGCCAGCAGTTTCGACAGGGCAAGTAACTATGGCTACACCTTC.

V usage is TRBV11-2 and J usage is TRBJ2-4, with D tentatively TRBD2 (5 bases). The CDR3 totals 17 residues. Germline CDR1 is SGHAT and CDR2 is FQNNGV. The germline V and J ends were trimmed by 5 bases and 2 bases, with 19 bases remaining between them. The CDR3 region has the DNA TGTGCCAGCAGCCAAACCCCCCGGGGTCTAACCAAAAACATTCAGTACTTC. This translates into CASSQTPRGLTKNIQYF.

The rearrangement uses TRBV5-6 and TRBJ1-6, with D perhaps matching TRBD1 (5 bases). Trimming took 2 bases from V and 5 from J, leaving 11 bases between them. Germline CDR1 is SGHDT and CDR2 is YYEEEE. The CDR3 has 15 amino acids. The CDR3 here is CASSFGGVNNSPLHF. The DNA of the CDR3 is TGTGCCAGCAGCTTCGGAGGGGTAAATAATTCACCCCTCCACTTT.

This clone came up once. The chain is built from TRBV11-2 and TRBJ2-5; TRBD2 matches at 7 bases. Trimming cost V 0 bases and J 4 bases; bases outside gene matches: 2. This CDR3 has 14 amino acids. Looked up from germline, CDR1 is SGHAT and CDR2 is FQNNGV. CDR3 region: CASSLELAGETQYF. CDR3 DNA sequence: TGTGCCAGCAGCTTAGAATTAGCGGGAGAGACCCAGTACTTC.

The CDR3 here is CASSLAVEANYGYTF. For the CDR3, the DNA is TGCGCCAGCAGCTTGGCGGTAGAGGCTAACTATGGCTACACCTTC. This chain links TRBV5-1 with TRBJ1-2; D gene ambiguous. CDR1 is SGHRS and CDR2 is YFSETQ in the germline V gene. The CDR3 consists of 15 residues. The V gene lost 0 bases and the J gene lost 0 bases, with 9 bases spanning the gap. Together with reference TRBV5-1 and TRBJ1-2, the CDR3 gives the full variable domain: KAGVTQTPRYLIKTRGQQVTLSCSPISGHRSVSWYQQTPGQGLQFLFEYFSETQRNKGNFPGRFSGRQFSNSRSEMNVSTLELGDSALYLCASSLAVEANYGYTFGSGTRLTVV.

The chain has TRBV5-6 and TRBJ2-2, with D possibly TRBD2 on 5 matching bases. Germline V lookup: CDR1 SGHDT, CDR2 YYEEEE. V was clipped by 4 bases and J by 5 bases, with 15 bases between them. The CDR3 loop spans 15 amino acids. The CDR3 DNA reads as TGTGCCAGCAGCCTCGACCTCCGGGGTACCGGGGAGCTGTTTTTT. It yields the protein CASSLDLRGTGELFF.

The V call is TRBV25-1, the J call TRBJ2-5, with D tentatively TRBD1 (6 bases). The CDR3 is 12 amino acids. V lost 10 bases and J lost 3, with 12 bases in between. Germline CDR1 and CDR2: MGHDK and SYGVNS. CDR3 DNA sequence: TGTGCCACCAAACAGGGTGAAGAGACCCAGTACTTC. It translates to CATKQGEETQYF.

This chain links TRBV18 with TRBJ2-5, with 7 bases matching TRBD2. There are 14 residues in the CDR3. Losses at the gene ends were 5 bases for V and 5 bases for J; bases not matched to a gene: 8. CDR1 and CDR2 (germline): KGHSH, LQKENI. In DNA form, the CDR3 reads TGTGCCAGCTCAATTGGACTAGGGTTTGAGACCCAGTACTTC. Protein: CASSIGLGFETQYF.